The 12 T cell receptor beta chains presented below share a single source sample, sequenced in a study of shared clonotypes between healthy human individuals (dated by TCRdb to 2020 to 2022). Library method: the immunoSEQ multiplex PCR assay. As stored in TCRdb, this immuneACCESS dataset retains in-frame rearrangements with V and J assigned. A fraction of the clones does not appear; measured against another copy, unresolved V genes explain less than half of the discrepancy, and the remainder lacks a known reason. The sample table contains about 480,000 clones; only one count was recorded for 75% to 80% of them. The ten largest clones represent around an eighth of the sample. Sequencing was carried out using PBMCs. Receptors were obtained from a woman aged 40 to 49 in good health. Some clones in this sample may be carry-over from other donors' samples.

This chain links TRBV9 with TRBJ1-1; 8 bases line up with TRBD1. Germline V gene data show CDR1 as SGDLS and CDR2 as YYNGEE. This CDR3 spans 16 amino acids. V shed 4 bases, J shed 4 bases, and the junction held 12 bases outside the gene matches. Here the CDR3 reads CASSSMDRARGTEAFF. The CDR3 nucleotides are TGTGCCAGCAGCTCGATGGACAGGGCCCGGGGCACTGAAGCTTTCTTT. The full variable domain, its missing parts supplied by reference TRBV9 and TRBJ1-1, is DSGVTQTPKHLITATGQRVTLRCSPRSGDLSVYWYQQSLDQGLQFLIQYYNGEERAKGNILERFSAQQFPDLHSELNLSSLELGDSALYFCASSSMDRARGTEAFFGQGTRLTVV.

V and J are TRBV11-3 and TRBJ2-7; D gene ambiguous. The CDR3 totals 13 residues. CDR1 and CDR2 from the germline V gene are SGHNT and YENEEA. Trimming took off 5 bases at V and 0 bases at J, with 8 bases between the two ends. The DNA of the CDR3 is TGTGCCAGCAGCGCCGGTCTCTCCTACGAGCAGTACTTC. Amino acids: CASSAGLSYEQYF.

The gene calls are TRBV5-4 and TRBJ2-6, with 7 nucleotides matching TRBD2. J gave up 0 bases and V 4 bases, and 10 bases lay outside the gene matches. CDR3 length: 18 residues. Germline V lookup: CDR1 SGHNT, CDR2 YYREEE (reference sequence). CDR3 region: CASSPTAGGSSGANVLTF. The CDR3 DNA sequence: TGTGCCAGCAGCCCGACGGCTGGCGGGAGCTCTGGGGCCAACGTCCTGACTTTC.

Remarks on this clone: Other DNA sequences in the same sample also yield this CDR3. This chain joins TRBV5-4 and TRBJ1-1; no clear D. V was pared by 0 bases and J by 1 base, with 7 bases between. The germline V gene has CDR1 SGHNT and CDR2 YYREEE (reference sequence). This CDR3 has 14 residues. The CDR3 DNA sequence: TGTGCCAGCAGCTTGGGGGATAGGAACACTGAAGCTTTCTTT. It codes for CASSLGDRNTEAFF. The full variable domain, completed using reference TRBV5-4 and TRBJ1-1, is ETGVTQSPTHLIKTRGQQVTLRCSSQSGHNTVSWYQQALGQGPQFIFQYYREEENGRGNFPPRFSGLQFPNYSSELNVNALELDDSALYLCASSLGDRNTEAFFGQGTRLTVV.

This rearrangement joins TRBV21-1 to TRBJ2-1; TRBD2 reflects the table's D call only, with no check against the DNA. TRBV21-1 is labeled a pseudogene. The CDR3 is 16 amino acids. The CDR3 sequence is CASSKQGGGSYNEQFF. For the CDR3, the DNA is TGTGCCAGCAGCAAACAGGGAGGGGGATCCTACAATGAGCAGTTCTTC.

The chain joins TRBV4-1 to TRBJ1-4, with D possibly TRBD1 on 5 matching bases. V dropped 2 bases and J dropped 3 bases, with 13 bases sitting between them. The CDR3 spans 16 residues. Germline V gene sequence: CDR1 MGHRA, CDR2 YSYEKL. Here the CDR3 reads CASSQPGRGSNEKLFF. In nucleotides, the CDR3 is TGCGCCAGCAGCCAACCTGGGAGGGGTTCTAATGAAAAACTGTTTTTT.

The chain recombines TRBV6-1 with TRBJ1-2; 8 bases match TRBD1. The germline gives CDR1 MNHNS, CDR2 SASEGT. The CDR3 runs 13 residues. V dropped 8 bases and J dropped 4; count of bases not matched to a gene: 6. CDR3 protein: CASAQGAGYGYTF. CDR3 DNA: TGTGCCAGCGCGCAGGGGGCTGGCTATGGCTACACCTTC.

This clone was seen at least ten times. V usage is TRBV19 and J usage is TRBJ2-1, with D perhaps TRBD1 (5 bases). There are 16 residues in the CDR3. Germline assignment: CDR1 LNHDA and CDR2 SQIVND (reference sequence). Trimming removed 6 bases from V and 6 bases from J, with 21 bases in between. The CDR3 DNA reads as TGTGCCAGTAGATCTCTAGAGGCCCAGGGAACCAATGAGCAGTTCTTC. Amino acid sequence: CASRSLEAQGTNEQFF.

The CDR3 DNA sequence: TGTGCCAGCGGGGTATCTGGAAACACCATATATTTT. Amino acids: CASGVSGNTIYF. The chain combines TRBV2 with TRBJ1-3; D remains unclear. The CDR3 consists of 12 residues. The germline V gene encodes CDR1 SNHLY and CDR2 FYNNEI. Deletions cut 8 bases from V and 1 base from J, with 6 bases between.

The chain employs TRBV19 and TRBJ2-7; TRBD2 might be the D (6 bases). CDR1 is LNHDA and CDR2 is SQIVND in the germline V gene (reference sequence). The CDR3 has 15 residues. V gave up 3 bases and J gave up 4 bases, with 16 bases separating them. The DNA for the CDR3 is TGTGCCAGTAGTATCCATCGGGGGACCTCTTACGAGCAGTACTTC. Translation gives CASSIHRGTSYEQYF.

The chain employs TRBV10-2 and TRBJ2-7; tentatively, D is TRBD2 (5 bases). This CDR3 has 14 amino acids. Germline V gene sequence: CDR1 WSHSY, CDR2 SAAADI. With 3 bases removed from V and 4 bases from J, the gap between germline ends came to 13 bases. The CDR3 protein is CASSEGLVLYEQYF. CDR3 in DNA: TGCGCCAGCAGTGAAGGACTGGTTCTGTACGAGCAGTACTTC.

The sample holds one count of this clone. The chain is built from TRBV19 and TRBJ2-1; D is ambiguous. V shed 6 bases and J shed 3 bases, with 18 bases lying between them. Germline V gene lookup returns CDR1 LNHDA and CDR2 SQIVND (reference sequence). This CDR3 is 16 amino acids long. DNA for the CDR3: TGTGCCAGTAGGCCTACCGCGTCGATCCTCTACAATGAGCAGTTCTTC. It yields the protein CASRPTASILYNEQFF.